Listed here is a single TCR beta chain. Its antigen is currently unknown. The data stem from a study of post-analysis software for immune sequencing data. Study background: Some patients lacked subtype; others had relapsing-remitting, secondary progressive or progressive-relapsing disease.

Included in the TCR beta cDNA libraries were unique molecular identifiers. The yield from roughly 1 to 10 million T cells was 500,000 or so cDNA molecules in total. TCRdb passed the PCR reads through MiXCR, listing each CDR3 protein once. The sample yields approximately 440,000 distinct CDR3 sequences, around 40% seen once. General study results and limits: Samples sharing a preparation batch grouped tightly together when assessed by F measure. Multiple sclerosis was associated with a significant reduction in normalized Chao1 diversity relative to controls. The five TRBV segments detected at higher frequency in patients than in controls included TRBV5-6, TRBV5-1 and TRBV20-1.

Germline V gene sequence: CDR1 MGHDK, CDR2 SYGVNS. This CDR3 has 15 amino acids. Between the trimmed V and J ends, which lost 1 base and 7 bases, there was a span of 11 bases. The V gene is TRBV25-1, the J gene TRBJ1-6; D unclear. The sample comprised blood. This clonotype originated in a girl under 18 with multiple sclerosis. CDR3 loop: CASSELASNNSPLHF. The CDR3 DNA reads as TGTGCCAGCAGTGAATTAGCTTCCAACAATTCACCCCTCCACTTT.